The 2 T cell receptor beta chains below come from one sample, sequenced in a study of PD-L1 blockade in urothelial cancer. Assay: immunoSEQ multiplex PCR; the TCRdb copy retains only in-frame clones and omits some. Of some 40,000 clones in the sample, more than 80% are singletons; the top ten hold 7.3%. Stated time point: peripheral blood 6 weeks after treatment start. The sample consisted of PBMCs, taken around atezolizumab (anti-PD-L1) treatment. The receptor set was obtained from a man in his sixties or seventies with urothelial cancer.

The chain uses TRBV29-1 and TRBJ1-2; 7 nucleotides match TRBD1. This CDR3 contains 12 residues. Germline values: CDR1 SQVTM, CDR2 ANQGSEA. The V segment lost 6 bases and the J segment 5 bases; nucleotides outside the gene matches: 6. CDR3 in DNA: TGCAGCGTGGAAAGACAGGGTTATGGCTACACCTTC. Amino acid sequence: CSVERQGYGYTF.

The sample holds one count of this clone. In DNA form, the CDR3 reads TGTGCCAGCAGCTTAGGAGCGGGGAACACTGAAGCTTTCTTT. Its protein product is CASSLGAGNTEAFF. V gene TRBV7-9 combines with J gene TRBJ1-1; D not resolved. The germline CDR1 and CDR2 sequences are SEHNR and FQNEAQ (reference sequence). Trimming took 1 base from V and 1 from J, leaving 7 bases between them. The CDR3 consists of 14 residues. Full variable domain (outside the CDR3, taken from reference TRBV7-9 and TRBJ1-1): DTGVSQNPRHKITKRGQNVTFRCDPISEHNRLYWYRQTLGQGPEFLTYFQNEAQLEKSRLLSDRFSAERPKGSFSTLEIQRTEQGDSAMYLCASSLGAGNTEAFFGQGTRLTVV.